The next 8 T cell receptor beta chains were all read from a single sample in a study of a mutant IDH1 vaccine in newly diagnosed glioma (dated by TCRdb to about 2021). Libraries came from the immunoSEQ multiplex PCR assay. This is the immuneACCESS table as TCRdb keeps it, with only in-frame sequences that have V and J called. A part of the clones is gone; compared with another copy, unresolved V genes explain less than half, and the rest is unexplained. Across this sample there are around 100,000 clones, with around nine tenths seen only once. Around 0.73% of the sample is held by the ten biggest clonotypes. The meaning of the sample's time point label: week 47, end of study. Each vaccine dose was 300 ug of a 20-mer mutant IDH1 peptide in Montanide, given subcutaneously with topical imiquimod. These TCRs' antigens remain unknown. This specimen was PBMCs, taken from a glioma patient whose treatment included an IDH1 peptide vaccine. All receptors come from a woman in her forties or fifties with glioma.

Comments on this clone: Relative to the germline gene, one junction end is altered; a read error may explain this. The gene calls are TRBV6-1 and TRBJ2-3, with D tentatively TRBD1 or TRBD2 (5 bases each). The CDR3 loop spans 12 amino acids. Per the germline V gene, CDR1 is MNHNS and CDR2 is SASEGT. This CDR3 is CASSEGGGSSGF. In DNA form, the CDR3 reads TGTGCCAGCAGTGAAGGGGGCGGGTCCAGTGGTTTT.

The genes are TRBV7-9 and TRBJ1-1; D gene ambiguous. V was pared by 5 bases and J by 11 bases, with 12 bases between. The germline gives CDR1 SEHNR, CDR2 FQNEAQ (reference sequence). The CDR3 loop spans 11 amino acids. The CDR3 is CASSKQMGAFF. CDR3 DNA: TGTGCCAGCAGCAAGCAGATGGGGGCTTTCTTT. The full variable domain, its missing parts supplied by reference TRBV7-9 and TRBJ1-1, is DTGVSQNPRHKITKRGQNVTFRCDPISEHNRLYWYRQTLGQGPEFLTYFQNEAQLEKSRLLSDRFSAERPKGSFSTLEIQRTEQGDSAMYLCASSKQMGAFFGQGTRLTVV.

The chain combines TRBV11-2 with TRBJ2-7; D remains unclear. Germline V lookup: CDR1 SGHAT, CDR2 FQNNGV. The V end was cut by 1 base, the J end by 1 base, with 8 bases between. CDR3 length: 14 amino acids. Here the CDR3 DNA reads TGTGCCAGCAGCTTAGCCCACCTTTCCTACGAGCAGTACTTC. Protein: CASSLAHLSYEQYF.

This clone was seen only a few times. V is TRBV29-1 and J is TRBJ1-2; D ambiguous. V dropped 3 bases and J dropped 5 bases, with 7 bases sitting between them. In germline, CDR1 is SQVTM, CDR2 ANQGSEA. The CDR3 consists of 11 residues. The CDR3 bases are TGCAGCGTTGAGACACGGTATGGCTACACCTTC. Protein product: CSVETRYGYTF.

The rearrangement joins TRBV7-9 to TRBJ1-6; no definite D call. The CDR3 extends over 15 amino acids. Germline-derived CDR1 and CDR2 are SEHNR and FQNEAQ (reference sequence). V was pared by 5 bases and J by 5 bases, with 13 bases between. CDR3 nucleotides: TGTGCCAGCAGCCCCGAAGGCAGCGATAATTCACCCCTCCACTTT. Its protein is CASSPEGSDNSPLHF. The whole variable domain, remainder taken from reference TRBV7-9 and TRBJ1-6, is DTGVSQNPRHKITKRGQNVTFRCDPISEHNRLYWYRQTLGQGPEFLTYFQNEAQLEKSRLLSDRFSAERPKGSFSTLEIQRTEQGDSAMYLCASSPEGSDNSPLHFGNGTRLTVT.

The chain is built from TRBV9 and TRBJ2-7, with D perhaps TRBD1 (5 bases). The CDR3 loop spans 16 amino acids. Looked up from germline, CDR1 is SGDLS and CDR2 is YYNGEE. The ends were cut back, 0 bases at V and 0 bases at J, with 13 bases in the middle. The CDR3 here is CASSVDQGLSSYEQYF. CDR3 DNA: TGTGCCAGCAGCGTAGATCAGGGATTAAGCTCCTACGAGCAGTACTTC.

The chain links TRBV11-2 to TRBJ2-7; 8 bases fit TRBD1. Germline values: CDR1 SGHAT, CDR2 FQNNGV. V was clipped by 1 base and J by 5 bases; unmatched bases: 10. The CDR3 consists of 16 residues. The CDR3 DNA is TGTGCCAGCAGCTTAGTTTGGTCAGGGGGCACGAACGAGCAGTACTTC. Translating it yields CASSLVWSGGTNEQYF.

A single count supports this clone. J is TRBJ1-2 and V is TRBV18; D gene unclear. V was clipped by 2 bases and J by 7 bases, with 14 bases between them. The CDR3 extends over 14 amino acids. The germline gives CDR1 KGHSH, CDR2 LQKENI. The DNA of the CDR3 is TGTGCCAGCTCACCAGACGGGCCTTCCCTTGGCTACACCTTC. It is translated as CASSPDGPSLGYTF.